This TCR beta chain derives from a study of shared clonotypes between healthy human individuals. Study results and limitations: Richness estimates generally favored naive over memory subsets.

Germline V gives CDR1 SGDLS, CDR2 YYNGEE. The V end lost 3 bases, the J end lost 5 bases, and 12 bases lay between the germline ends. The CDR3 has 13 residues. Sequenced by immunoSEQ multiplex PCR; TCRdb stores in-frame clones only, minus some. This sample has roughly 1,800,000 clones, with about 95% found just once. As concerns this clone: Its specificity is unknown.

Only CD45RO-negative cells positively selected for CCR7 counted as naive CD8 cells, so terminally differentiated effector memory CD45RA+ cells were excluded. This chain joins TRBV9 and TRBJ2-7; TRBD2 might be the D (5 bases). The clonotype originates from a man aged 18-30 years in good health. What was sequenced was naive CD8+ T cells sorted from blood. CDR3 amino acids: CASSAGGIDEQYF. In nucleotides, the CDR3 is TGTGCCAGCAGCGCCGGAGGAATCGACGAGCAGTACTTC. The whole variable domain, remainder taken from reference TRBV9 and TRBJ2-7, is DSGVTQTPKHLITATGQRVTLRCSPRSGDLSVYWYQQSLDQGLQFLIQYYNGEERAKGNILERFSAQQFPDLHSELNLSSLELGDSALYFCASSAGGIDEQYFGPGTRLTVT.